The 29 T cell receptor beta chains given below trace back to one sample, sequenced in a study of blood T cell repertoires in COVID-19. Clones were read by immunoSEQ multiplex PCR, and TCRdb kept only the in-frame ones, dropping some. The sample has about 150,000 clones, 85% to 90% seen once. The sample consisted of peripheral blood. The receptor source for this set is a man in his 60s with COVID-19, enrolled during active disease.

The V and J genes are TRBV15 and TRBJ1-3; D is undetermined. The ends were cut back, 1 base at V and 0 bases at J, with 13 bases in the middle. Germline V gene lookup returns CDR1 LNHNV and CDR2 YYDKDF (reference sequence). The CDR3 loop spans 17 amino acids. In DNA, the CDR3 is TGTGCCACCAGCAGAGTTCCACCAGGCCGCTCTGGAAACACCATATATTTT. It specifies CATSRVPPGRSGNTIYF.

The chain links TRBV27 to TRBJ1-5; D is perhaps TRBD1 (6 bases). The CDR3 has 13 amino acids. In germline, CDR1 is MNHEY, CDR2 SMNVEV (reference sequence). V gave up 5 bases and J gave up 6 bases, with 11 bases separating them. The CDR3 spells CASSVQGFQPQHF. The CDR3 DNA reads as TGTGCCAGCAGTGTCCAGGGGTTTCAGCCCCAGCATTTT.

The chain employs TRBV5-6 and TRBJ2-1; 7 nucleotides line up with TRBD1. The length of the CDR3 is 13 residues. Germline values: CDR1 SGHDT, CDR2 YYEEEE. Unmatched junction bases numbered 6, after V lost 4 bases and J lost 8 bases. Here the CDR3 DNA reads TGTGCCAGCAGCCAAGTAAGGGGGCATGAGCAGTTCTTC. Translated: CASSQVRGHEQFF.

The CDR3 sequence is CASSEDRDYNSPLHF. CDR3 in DNA: TGTGCCAGCAGTGAGGACAGGGACTATAATTCACCCCTCCACTTT. The chain is built from TRBV2 and TRBJ1-6; 8 nucleotides align to TRBD1. The CDR3 sequence is 15 residues long. In germline, CDR1 is SNHLY, CDR2 FYNNEI. V shed 3 bases, J shed 3 bases, and the junction held 1 base outside the gene matches. Combining the CDR3 with reference TRBV2 and TRBJ1-6 gives the whole variable domain EPEVTQTPSHQVTQMGQEVILRCVPISNHLYFYWYRQILGQKVEFLVSFYNNEISEKSEIFDDQFSVERPDGSNFTLKIRSTKLEDSAMYFCASSEDRDYNSPLHFGNGTRLTVT.

The chain has TRBV11-2 and TRBJ1-2; TRBD1 is a possible D gene (6 bases). This CDR3 is built from 14 residues. Germline V CDR1 and CDR2: SGHAT, FQNNGV. The ends were cut back, 3 bases at V and 3 bases at J, with 11 bases in the middle. The CDR3 loop reads CASSFARGDYGYTF. CDR3 coding DNA: TGTGCCAGCAGCTTTGCCAGGGGTGACTATGGCTACACCTTC.

This chain connects TRBV19 to TRBJ1-1, with D perhaps matching TRBD1 (6 bases). CDR1 is LNHDA and CDR2 is SQIVND in the germline V gene (reference sequence). Trimming removed 6 bases from V and 0 bases from J, with 23 bases in between. This CDR3 is built from 18 residues. CDR3 sequence: CASRIVQGKGAMNTEAFF. The CDR3 nucleotides read TGTGCCAGTAGGATCGTACAGGGTAAAGGCGCAATGAACACTGAAGCTTTCTTT.

This clone was seen only once. The genes are TRBV15 and TRBJ2-1; 8 bases fit TRBD2. Looked up from germline, CDR1 is LNHNV and CDR2 is YYDKDF (reference sequence). The CDR3 runs to 15 residues. V lost 0 bases to trimming and J lost 8 bases; unmatched junction nucleotides: 6. The CDR3 region has the DNA TGTGCCACCAGCAGAGAGAGCGGGAGTTTATATGAGCAGTTCTTC. The encoded protein is CATSRESGSLYEQFF.

The CDR3 DNA reads as TGTGCCAGCAGCAGGGGGGGGAGCTCCTACAATGAGCAGTTCTTC. Amino acid sequence: CASSRGGSSYNEQFF. The chain is built from TRBV3-1 (or the pseudogene TRBV3-2) and TRBJ2-1; TRBD2 might be the D (7 bases). Trimming took off 5 bases at V and 0 bases at J, with 11 bases between the two ends. Germline CDR1 reads LGHDT; CDR2 reads YNNKEL (reference sequence). This CDR3 is 15 amino acids long.

The chain is built from TRBV3-1 (or the pseudogene TRBV3-2) and TRBJ1-6; 9 nucleotides line up with TRBD1. CDR1 LGHDT and CDR2 YNNKEL come from the germline V gene (reference sequence). This CDR3 spans 15 amino acids. V lost 4 bases, J lost 7 bases, and 5 bases stayed unmatched. The CDR3 nucleotides read TGTGCCAGCAGCCTTCGGGACAGGGCCAATTCACCCCTCCACTTT. It yields the protein CASSLRDRANSPLHF.

The rearrangement joins TRBV24-1 to TRBJ2-7; D is unresolved. The CDR3 length is 15 residues. The germline V gene has CDR1 KGHDR and CDR2 SFDVKD. Trimming took off 4 bases at V and 0 bases at J, with 12 bases between the two ends. The CDR3 is CATSDAAADSYEQYF. The CDR3 DNA sequence: TGTGCCACCAGTGACGCCGCGGCGGACTCCTACGAGCAGTACTTC.

This CDR3 is CASRGTGGTEAFF. CDR3 sequence (DNA): TGTGCCAGCAGGGGGACAGGGGGGACTGAAGCTTTCTTT. The genes are TRBV28 and TRBJ1-1; TRBD1 matches 11 bases. The V gene's germline CDR1 is MDHEN and CDR2 SYDVKM. This CDR3 spans 13 amino acids. V was clipped by 6 bases and J by 5 bases; unmatched bases: 2.

The chain recombines TRBV19 with TRBJ2-2; D is perhaps TRBD1 (6 bases). This CDR3 is built from 15 residues. The ends were cut back, 4 bases at V and 0 bases at J, with 9 bases in the middle. In germline, CDR1 is LNHDA, CDR2 SQIVND (reference sequence). CDR3 region: CASSKGHPNTGELFF. In DNA, the CDR3 is TGTGCCAGTAGTAAGGGACACCCGAACACCGGGGAGCTGTTTTTT.

The chain has TRBV20-1 and TRBJ1-6; tentative D call: TRBD1 (6 bases). This CDR3 is 13 amino acids long. Looked up from germline, CDR1 is DFQATT and CDR2 is SNEGSKA (reference sequence). The V gene lost 3 bases and the J gene lost 6 bases, with 9 bases spanning the gap. The CDR3 DNA sequence: TGCAGTGCTAGTGCAGGGGTTAATTCACCCCTCCACTTT. The encoded protein is CSASAGVNSPLHF.

In this sample, this clone turned up a few times. The gene calls are TRBV18 and TRBJ1-3; possibly TRBD1 for D (5 bases). CDR1 is KGHSH, CDR2 LQKENI, per germline. There are 17 residues in the CDR3. Between the trimmed V and J ends, which lost 6 bases and 0 bases, there was a span of 18 bases. CDR3 nucleotides: TGTGCCAGCTCCCCCGGTCAGGGACTCAGCTCTGGAAACACCATATATTTT. Translating it yields CASSPGQGLSSGNTIYF.

V usage is TRBV9 and J usage is TRBJ1-5, with D uncertain. The CDR3 length is 15 residues. Germline V gives CDR1 SGDLS, CDR2 YYNGEE. V lost 4 bases and J lost 3, with 14 bases in between. CDR3 residues: CASSPLGEINQPQHF. The CDR3 region has the DNA TGTGCCAGCAGCCCCCTGGGAGAGATCAATCAGCCCCAGCATTTT. Full variable domain (remainder filled in from reference TRBV9 and TRBJ1-5): DSGVTQTPKHLITATGQRVTLRCSPRSGDLSVYWYQQSLDQGLQFLIQYYNGEERAKGNILERFSAQQFPDLHSELNLSSLELGDSALYFCASSPLGEINQPQHFGDGTRLSIL.

The rearrangement uses TRBV18 and TRBJ1-5; 7 nucleotides align to TRBD1. The CDR3 is 14 residues long. Germline-derived CDR1 and CDR2 are KGHSH and LQKENI. With V trimmed by 6 bases and J by 3 bases, 5 bases remained unmatched. The CDR3 bases are TGTGCCAGCTCCTCGACAGGGTCCAATCAGCCCCAGCATTTT. Protein product: CASSSTGSNQPQHF.

The chain links TRBV9 to TRBJ1-2, with D perhaps matching TRBD1 (5 bases). The CDR3 consists of 14 residues. Germline V gene sequence: CDR1 SGDLS, CDR2 YYNGEE. Between the trimmed V and J ends, which lost 2 bases and 8 bases, there was a span of 16 bases. The CDR3 DNA sequence: TGTGCCAGCAGCGTTTCGGGGGAGCTGTCCGGCTACACCTTC. This codes for CASSVSGELSGYTF.

The chain is built from TRBV19 and TRBJ2-3; 9 bases agree with TRBD1. The CDR3 loop spans 16 amino acids. Germline V gives CDR1 LNHDA, CDR2 SQIVND (reference sequence). J was trimmed by 4 bases and V by 5 bases; bases with no gene match: 10. The DNA for the CDR3 is TGTGCCAGTAGTGGGAGACAGGGGGTAATGCCAGATACGCAGTATTTT. Translating it yields CASSGRQGVMPDTQYF.

This chain uses TRBV6-5 with TRBJ1-1; 8 nucleotides agree with TRBD1. Unmatched junction bases numbered 4, after V lost 5 bases and J lost 8 bases. The germline gives CDR1 MNHEY, CDR2 SVGAGI. The CDR3 spans 12 residues. In DNA form, the CDR3 reads TGTGCCAGCAGTACTTGGACAGGGGAAGCTTTCTTT. Translating it yields CASSTWTGEAFF.

The genes are TRBV5-4 and TRBJ2-6; no definite D call. Germline CDR1 SGHNT, CDR2 YYREEE (reference sequence). Deletions cut 2 bases from V and 0 bases from J, with 12 bases between. This CDR3 comprises 17 residues. The CDR3 protein is CASSFTWARSGANVLTF. As DNA, the CDR3 is TGTGCCAGCAGCTTTACCTGGGCCCGCTCTGGGGCCAACGTCCTGACTTTC.

The chain combines TRBV4-3 with TRBJ2-4; 10 bases line up with TRBD1. V dropped 6 bases and J dropped 6; count of bases not matched to a gene: 8. This CDR3 spans 15 amino acids. Germline V gene data show CDR1 as LGHNA and CDR2 as YSLEER. Here the CDR3 reads CASRGDRGQGNIQYF. DNA of the CDR3: TGCGCCAGCAGGGGGGACAGGGGACAAGGAAACATTCAGTACTTC.

This clone was seen a single time. This chain uses TRBV5-1 with TRBJ2-1; D possibly corresponds to TRBD1 (5 bases). The CDR3 extends over 15 amino acids. V lost 0 bases and J lost 2, with 9 bases in between. The germline V gene encodes CDR1 SGHRS and CDR2 YFSETQ. The CDR3 bases are TGCGCCAGCAGCTTGGTAGGGGATACCTACAATGAGCAGTTCTTC. The encoded protein is CASSLVGDTYNEQFF.

The V and J genes are TRBV7-2 and TRBJ1-1; perhaps TRBD1 as D (6 bases). Germline V lookup: CDR1 SGHTA, CDR2 FQGNSA. V lost 2 bases and J lost 3, with 16 bases in between. The length of the CDR3 is 16 residues. CDR3 DNA: TGTGCCAGCAGCTTATGGGCTACCAGGGGTCACACTGAAGCTTTCTTT. Protein: CASSLWATRGHTEAFF.

The chain has TRBV9 and TRBJ1-2, with D possibly matching TRBD1 (5 bases). V lost 1 base, J lost 1 base, and 11 bases lay in between. Germline V gives CDR1 SGDLS, CDR2 YYNGEE. The CDR3 length is 15 residues. The CDR3 nucleotides read TGTGCCAGCAGCGTATCGGGCAGGGATAACTATGGCTACACCTTC. It encodes CASSVSGRDNYGYTF.

The V call is TRBV6-2 or TRBV6-3, the J call TRBJ1-2, with D unresolved. The CDR3 is 17 amino acids. CDR1 is MNHEY and CDR2 is SVGEGT in the germline V gene. V shed 2 bases and J shed 3 bases, with 19 bases lying between them. The CDR3 here is CASSYLLLLQAHYGYTF. CDR3 sequence (DNA): TGTGCCAGCAGTTACCTCCTACTCCTTCAGGCGCACTATGGCTACACCTTC.

The chain is built from TRBV5-6 and TRBJ2-5; TRBD1 matches at 10 bases. The germline CDR1 and CDR2 sequences are SGHDT and YYEEEE. V lost 2 bases and J lost 6; bases outside the gene matches: 4. This CDR3 is built from 14 residues. The CDR3 sequence is CASSLGTGVQTQYF. CDR3 coding DNA: TGTGCCAGCAGCTTAGGGACAGGGGTCCAGACCCAGTACTTC.

This chain links TRBV6-5 with TRBJ2-1; 10 nucleotides line up with TRBD1. The germline CDR1 and CDR2 sequences are MNHEY and SVGAGI. The CDR3 runs 15 residues. Trimming took 6 bases from V and 3 from J; bases not matched to a gene: 5. Here the CDR3 DNA reads TGTGCCAGCAGCCGAGACAGGGGGCTCTACAATGAGCAGTTCTTC. Its protein product is CASSRDRGLYNEQFF.

V gene TRBV5-1 combines with J gene TRBJ1-1; D is undetermined. The CDR3 spans 13 residues. With 6 bases removed from V and 4 bases from J, the gap between germline ends came to 13 bases. Germline CDR1 reads SGHRS; CDR2 reads YFSETQ. This CDR3 reads CASNRVGSTEAFF. The CDR3 DNA follows: TGCGCCAGCAACCGGGTAGGAAGCACTGAAGCTTTCTTT.

This sequence joins TRBV2 and TRBJ1-5, with a tentative D call TRBD1 (5 bases). V shed 7 bases and J shed 0 bases, with 13 bases lying between them. Germline CDR1 reads SNHLY; CDR2 reads FYNNEI. The CDR3 is made up of 15 amino acids. The CDR3 region is CASNPDTDSNQPQHF. The DNA for the CDR3 is TGTGCCAGCAACCCGGACACGGATAGCAATCAGCCCCAGCATTTT.